This T cell receptor beta chain was recorded in a study of blood T cell repertoires in COVID-19. Study-level background: The United States, Italy and Spain provided the acute and convalescent COVID-19 samples.

Deletions cut 8 bases from V and 5 bases from J, with 18 bases between. Germline V gene sequence: CDR1 MNHEY, CDR2 SVGAGI. CDR3 length equals 14 residues. This clone came up a few times. Original data processing: Amplification of reference gene primers provided the estimated nucleated cell counts. Using immunoSEQ multiplex PCR, the repertoire was profiled, and TCRdb retains in-frame clones only, with some absent. V, J and clone size derive from that table, while D and trimming were established from the DNA sequence. The sample lists roughly 140,000 clones, roughly 84% occurring once. The sequenced sample consisted of peripheral blood. This sequence originates from a man aged 55 to 70 with active or convalescent COVID-19. The J gene is TRBJ1-1, the V gene TRBV6-5; tentatively, D is TRBD1 (5 bases). Here the CDR3 DNA reads TGTGCCAGCTATATAACGGGGGTGGTGACTGAAGCTTTCTTT. This encodes CASYITGVVTEAFF.